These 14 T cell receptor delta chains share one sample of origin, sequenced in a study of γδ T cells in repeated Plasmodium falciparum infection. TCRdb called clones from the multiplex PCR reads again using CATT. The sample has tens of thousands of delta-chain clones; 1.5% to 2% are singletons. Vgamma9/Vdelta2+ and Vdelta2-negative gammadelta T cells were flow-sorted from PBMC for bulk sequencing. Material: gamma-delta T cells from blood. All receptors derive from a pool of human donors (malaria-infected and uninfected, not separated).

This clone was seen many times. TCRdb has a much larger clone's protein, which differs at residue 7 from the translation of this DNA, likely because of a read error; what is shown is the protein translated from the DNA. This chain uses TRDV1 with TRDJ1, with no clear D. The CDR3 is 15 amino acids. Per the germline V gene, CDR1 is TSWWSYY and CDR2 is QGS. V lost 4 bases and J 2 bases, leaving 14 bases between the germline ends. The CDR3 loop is CALGGPVRVTDKLIF. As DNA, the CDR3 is TGTGCTCTTGGGGGGCCGGTCCGGGTTACCGATAAACTCATCTTT.

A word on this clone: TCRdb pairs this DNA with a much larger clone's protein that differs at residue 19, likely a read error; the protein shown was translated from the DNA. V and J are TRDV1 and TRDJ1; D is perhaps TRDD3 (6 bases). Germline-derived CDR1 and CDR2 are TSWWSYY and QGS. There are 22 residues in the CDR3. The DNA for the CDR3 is TGTGCTCTTGGGGAGCACTACAGAGGCCTCTGGAGGACCCCCCGGGGGACCGATATACTCATCTTT. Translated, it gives CALGEHYRGLWRTPRGTDILIF.

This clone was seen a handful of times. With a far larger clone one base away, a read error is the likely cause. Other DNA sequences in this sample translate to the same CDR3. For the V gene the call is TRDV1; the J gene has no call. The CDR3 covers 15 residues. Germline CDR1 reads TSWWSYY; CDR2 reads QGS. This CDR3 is CALGRRRWGTDKLIF. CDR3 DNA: TGTGCTCTTGGGCGTCGCCGTTGGGGGACCGATAAACTCATCTTC.

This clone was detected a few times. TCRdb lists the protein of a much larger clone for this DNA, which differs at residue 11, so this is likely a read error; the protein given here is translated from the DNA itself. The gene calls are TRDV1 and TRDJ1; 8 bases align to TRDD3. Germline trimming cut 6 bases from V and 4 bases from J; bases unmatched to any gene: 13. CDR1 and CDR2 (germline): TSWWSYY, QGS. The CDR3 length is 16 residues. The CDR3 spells CALGRATLGDDDKLIF. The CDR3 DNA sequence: TGTGCTCTTGGTAGGGCTACTCTGGGGGACGACGATAAACTCATCTTT.

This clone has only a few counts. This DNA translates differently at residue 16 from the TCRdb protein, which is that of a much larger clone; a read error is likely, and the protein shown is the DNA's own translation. CDR3 bases: TGTGCTCTTGCGGTGGAGACCCATTCCAACAATTACGACTGGGGGTGCACGCGACTCATCTTT. It encodes CALAVETHSNNYDWGCTRLIF. The rearrangement uses TRDV1 and TRDJ1; 8 bases line up with TRDD3. Here the J gene was assigned by germline matching of the DNA, as TCRdb has none. The CDR3 covers 21 residues. Germline loops: CDR1 TSWWSYY, CDR2 QGS. V dropped 7 bases and J dropped 10; count of bases not matched to a gene: 35.

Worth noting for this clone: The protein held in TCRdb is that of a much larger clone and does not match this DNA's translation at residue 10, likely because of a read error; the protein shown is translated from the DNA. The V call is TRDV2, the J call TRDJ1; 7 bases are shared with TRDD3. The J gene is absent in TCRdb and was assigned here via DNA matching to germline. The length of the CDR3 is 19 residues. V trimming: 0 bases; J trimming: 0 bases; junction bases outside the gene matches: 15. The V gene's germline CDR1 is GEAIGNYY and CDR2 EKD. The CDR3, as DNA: TGTGCCTGTGACACCGTGAATGGGGGACACGCGACGTACACCGATAAACTCATCTTT. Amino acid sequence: CACDTVNGGHATYTDKLIF.

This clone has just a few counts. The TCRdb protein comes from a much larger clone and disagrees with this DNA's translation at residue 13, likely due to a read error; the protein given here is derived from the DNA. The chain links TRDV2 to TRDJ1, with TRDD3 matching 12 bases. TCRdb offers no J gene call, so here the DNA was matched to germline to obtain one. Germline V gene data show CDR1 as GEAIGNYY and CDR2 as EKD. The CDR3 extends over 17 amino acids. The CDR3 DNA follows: TGTGCCTGTGACACCGTCCCTACTGGGGGATACACCGGTAAACTCATCTTT. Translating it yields CACDTVPTGGYTGKLIF.

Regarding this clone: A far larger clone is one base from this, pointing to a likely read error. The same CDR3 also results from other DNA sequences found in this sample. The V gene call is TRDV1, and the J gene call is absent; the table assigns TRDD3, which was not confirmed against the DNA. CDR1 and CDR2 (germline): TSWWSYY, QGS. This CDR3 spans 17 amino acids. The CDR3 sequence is CALGGLRAGGFTDKLIF. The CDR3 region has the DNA TGTGCTCTTGGGGGGCTAAGGGCTGGGGGATTCACCGATAAGCTCATCTTT.

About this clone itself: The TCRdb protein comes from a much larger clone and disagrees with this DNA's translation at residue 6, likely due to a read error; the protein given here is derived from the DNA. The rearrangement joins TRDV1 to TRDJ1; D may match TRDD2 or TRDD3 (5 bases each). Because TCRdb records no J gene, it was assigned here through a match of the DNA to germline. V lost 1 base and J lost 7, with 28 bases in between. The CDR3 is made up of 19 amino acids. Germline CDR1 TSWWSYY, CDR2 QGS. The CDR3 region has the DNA TGTGCTCTTGGGGAACCCGGGATCCCTACCGAATTAGGAAGGAGTAAACTCATCTTT. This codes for CALGEPGIPTELGRSKLIF.

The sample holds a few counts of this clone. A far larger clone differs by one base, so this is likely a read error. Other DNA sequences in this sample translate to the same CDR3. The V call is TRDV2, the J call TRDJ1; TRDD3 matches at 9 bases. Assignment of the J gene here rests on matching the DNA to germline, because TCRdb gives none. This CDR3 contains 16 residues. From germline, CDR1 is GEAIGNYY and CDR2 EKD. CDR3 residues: CASRRTGGLYTDKLIF. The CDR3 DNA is TGCGCCTCCAGGAGAACTGGGGGACTGTACACCGATAAACTCATCTTT.

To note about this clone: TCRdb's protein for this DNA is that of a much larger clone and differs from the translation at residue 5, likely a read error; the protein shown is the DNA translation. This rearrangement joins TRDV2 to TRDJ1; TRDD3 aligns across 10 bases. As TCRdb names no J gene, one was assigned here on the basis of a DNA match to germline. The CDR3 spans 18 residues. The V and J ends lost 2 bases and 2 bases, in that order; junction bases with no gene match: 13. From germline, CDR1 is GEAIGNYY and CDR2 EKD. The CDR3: CACDRGDTATSQTDKLIF. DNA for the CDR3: TGTGCCTGTGACAGGGGGGATACGGCCACATCGCAGACCGATAAACTCATCTTT.

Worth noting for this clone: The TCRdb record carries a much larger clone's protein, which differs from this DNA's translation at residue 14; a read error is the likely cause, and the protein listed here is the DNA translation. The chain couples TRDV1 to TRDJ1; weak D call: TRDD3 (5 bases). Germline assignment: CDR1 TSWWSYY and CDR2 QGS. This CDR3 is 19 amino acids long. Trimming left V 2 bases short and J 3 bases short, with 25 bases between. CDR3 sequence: CALGETWGPSGKYADKLIF. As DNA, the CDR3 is TGTGCTCTTGGGGAAACGTGGGGTCCCTCAGGGAAGTACGCCGATAAACTCATCTTT.

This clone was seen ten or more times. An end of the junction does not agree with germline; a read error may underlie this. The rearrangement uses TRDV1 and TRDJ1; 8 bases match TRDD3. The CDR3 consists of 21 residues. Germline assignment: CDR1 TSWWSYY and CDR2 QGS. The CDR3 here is CALRESLPTSLGDPDTDKLIF. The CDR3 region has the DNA TGTGCTCTTAGGGAATCTCTCCCTACGAGCCTGGGGGACCCAGACACCGATAAACTCATCTTT.

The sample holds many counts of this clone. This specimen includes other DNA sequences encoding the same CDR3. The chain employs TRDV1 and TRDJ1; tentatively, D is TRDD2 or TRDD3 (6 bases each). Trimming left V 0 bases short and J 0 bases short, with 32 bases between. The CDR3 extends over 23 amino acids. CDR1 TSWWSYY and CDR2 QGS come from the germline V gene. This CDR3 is CALGELEGPTYANWGEYTDKLIF. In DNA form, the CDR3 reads TGTGCTCTTGGGGAACTAGAAGGTCCTACGTATGCTAATTGGGGGGAGTACACCGATAAACTCATCTTT.